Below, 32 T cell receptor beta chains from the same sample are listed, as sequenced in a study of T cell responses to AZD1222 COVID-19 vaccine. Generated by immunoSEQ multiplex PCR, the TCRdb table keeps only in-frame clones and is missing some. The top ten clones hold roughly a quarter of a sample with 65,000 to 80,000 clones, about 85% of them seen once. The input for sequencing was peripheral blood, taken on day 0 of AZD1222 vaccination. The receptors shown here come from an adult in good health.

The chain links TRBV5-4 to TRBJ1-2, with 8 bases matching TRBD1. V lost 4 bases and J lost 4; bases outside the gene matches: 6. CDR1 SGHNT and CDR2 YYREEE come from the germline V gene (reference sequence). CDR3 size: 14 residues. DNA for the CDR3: TGTGCCAGCAGCCCCCAGGGGGCGCGCTATGGCTACACCTTC. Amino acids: CASSPQGARYGYTF.

In DNA, the CDR3 is TGTGCCAGCAGCCTATTGGACAGGAACACTGAAGCTTTCTTT. Amino acid sequence: CASSLLDRNTEAFF. The chain is built from TRBV3-1 (or the pseudogene TRBV3-2) and TRBJ1-1, with TRBD1 as a possible D gene (6 bases). Trimming cost V 4 bases and J 1 base, with 10 bases left between them. This CDR3 region has 14 residues. Germline V gene lookup returns CDR1 LGHDT and CDR2 YNNKEL (reference sequence).

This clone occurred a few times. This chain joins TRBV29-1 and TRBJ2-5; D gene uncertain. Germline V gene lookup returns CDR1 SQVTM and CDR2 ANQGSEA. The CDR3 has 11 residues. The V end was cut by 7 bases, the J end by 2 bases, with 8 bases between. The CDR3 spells CSATPQETQYF. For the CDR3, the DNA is TGCAGCGCGACACCGCAAGAGACCCAGTACTTC.

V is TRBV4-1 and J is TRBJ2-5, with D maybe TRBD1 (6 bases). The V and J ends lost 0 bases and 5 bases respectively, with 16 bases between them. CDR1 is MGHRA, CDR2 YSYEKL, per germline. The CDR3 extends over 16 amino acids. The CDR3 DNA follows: TGCGCCAGCAGCCAAGATCCGGCAGGGGCTATCGAGACCCAGTACTTC. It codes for CASSQDPAGAIETQYF.

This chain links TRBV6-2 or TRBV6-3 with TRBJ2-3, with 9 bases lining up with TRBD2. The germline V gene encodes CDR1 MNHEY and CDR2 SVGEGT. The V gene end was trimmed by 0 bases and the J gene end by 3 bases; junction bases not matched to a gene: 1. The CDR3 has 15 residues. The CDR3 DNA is TGTGCCAGCAGTTACTCTCTAGCGGGAACAGATACGCAGTATTTT. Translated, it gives CASSYSLAGTDTQYF.

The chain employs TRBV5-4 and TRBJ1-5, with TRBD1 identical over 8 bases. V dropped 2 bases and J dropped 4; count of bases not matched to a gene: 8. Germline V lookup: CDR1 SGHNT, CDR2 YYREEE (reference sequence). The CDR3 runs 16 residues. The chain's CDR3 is CASSLIARTGNQPQHF. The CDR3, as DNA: TGTGCCAGCAGCTTAATTGCGAGGACAGGGAATCAGCCCCAGCATTTT. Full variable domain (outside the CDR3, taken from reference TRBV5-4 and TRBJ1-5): ETGVTQSPTHLIKTRGQQVTLRCSSQSGHNTVSWYQQALGQGPQFIFQYYREEENGRGNFPPRFSGLQFPNYSSELNVNALELDDSALYLCASSLIARTGNQPQHFGDGTRLSIL.

CDR3 loop: CASSLVRTTDEQFF. CDR3 bases: TGTGCCAGCAGCTTAGTTCGGACCACGGATGAGCAGTTCTTC. This rearrangement joins TRBV7-8 to TRBJ2-1; D remains ambiguous. V was trimmed by 1 base and J by 8 bases, leaving 12 bases between them. Germline CDR1 and CDR2: SGHVS and FQNEAQ. The CDR3 loop spans 14 amino acids.

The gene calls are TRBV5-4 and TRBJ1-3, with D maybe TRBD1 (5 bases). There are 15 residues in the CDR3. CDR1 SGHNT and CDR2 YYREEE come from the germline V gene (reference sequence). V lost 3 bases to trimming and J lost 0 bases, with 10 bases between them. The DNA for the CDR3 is TGTGCCAGCAGCTCCTGGGGGACCTCTGGAAACACCATATATTTT. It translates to CASSSWGTSGNTIYF.

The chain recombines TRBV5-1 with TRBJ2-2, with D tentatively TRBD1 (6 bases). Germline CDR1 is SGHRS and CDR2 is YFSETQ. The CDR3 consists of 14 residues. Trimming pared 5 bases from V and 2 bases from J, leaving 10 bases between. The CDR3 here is CASRRTVNTGELFF. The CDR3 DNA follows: TGCGCCAGCAGGAGGACAGTTAACACCGGGGAGCTGTTTTTT.

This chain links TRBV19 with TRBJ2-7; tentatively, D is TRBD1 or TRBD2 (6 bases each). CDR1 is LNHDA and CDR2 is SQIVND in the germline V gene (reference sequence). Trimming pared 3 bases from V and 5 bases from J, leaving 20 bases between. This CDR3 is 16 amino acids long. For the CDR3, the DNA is TGTGCCAGTAGTATGGGAGGACAGAAGGTCCTCGACGAGCAGTACTTC. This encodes CASSMGGQKVLDEQYF.

CDR3 in DNA: TGTGCCAGCTGGGGACAGGGAGGCTACGAGCAGTACTTC. Protein product: CASWGQGGYEQYF. The rearrangement uses TRBV25-1 and TRBJ2-7; TRBD1 agrees at 9 bases. The germline CDR1 and CDR2 sequences are MGHDK and SYGVNS. The trim removed 8 bases at V and 3 bases at J, leaving 5 bases unmatched. This CDR3 comprises 13 residues.

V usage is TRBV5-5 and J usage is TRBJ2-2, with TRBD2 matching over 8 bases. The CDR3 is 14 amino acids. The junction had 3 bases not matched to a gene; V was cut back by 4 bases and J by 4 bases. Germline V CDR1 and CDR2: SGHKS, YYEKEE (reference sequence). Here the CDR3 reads CASSGTSGTGELFF. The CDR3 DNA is TGTGCCAGCAGCGGGACTAGTGGCACCGGGGAGCTGTTTTTT. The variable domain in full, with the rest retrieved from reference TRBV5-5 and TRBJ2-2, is DAGVTQSPTHLIKTRGQQVTLRCSPISGHKSVSWYQQVLGQGPQFIFQYYEKEERGRGNFPDRFSARQFPNYSSELNVNALLLGDSALYLCASSGTSGTGELFFGEGSRLTVL.

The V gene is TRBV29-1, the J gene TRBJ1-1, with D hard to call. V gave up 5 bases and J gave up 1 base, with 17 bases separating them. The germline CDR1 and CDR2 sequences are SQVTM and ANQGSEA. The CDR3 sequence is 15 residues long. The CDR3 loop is CSVMGRTYRNTEAFF. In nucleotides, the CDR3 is TGCAGCGTTATGGGTCGGACTTATAGGAACACTGAAGCTTTCTTT.

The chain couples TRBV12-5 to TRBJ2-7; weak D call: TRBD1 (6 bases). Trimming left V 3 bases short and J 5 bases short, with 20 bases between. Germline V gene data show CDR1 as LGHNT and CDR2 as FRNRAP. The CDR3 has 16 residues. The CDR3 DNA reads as TGTGCTAGTGGTTTAACCTCCAGGGGCTCGGGGAACGAGCAGTACTTC. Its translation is CASGLTSRGSGNEQYF.

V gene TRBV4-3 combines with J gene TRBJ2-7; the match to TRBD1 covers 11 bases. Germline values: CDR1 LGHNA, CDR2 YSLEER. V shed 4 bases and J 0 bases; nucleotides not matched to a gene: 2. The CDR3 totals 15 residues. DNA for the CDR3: TGCGCCAGCAGCCGAGGGACAGGGGGCTCCTACGAGCAGTACTTC. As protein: CASSRGTGGSYEQYF.

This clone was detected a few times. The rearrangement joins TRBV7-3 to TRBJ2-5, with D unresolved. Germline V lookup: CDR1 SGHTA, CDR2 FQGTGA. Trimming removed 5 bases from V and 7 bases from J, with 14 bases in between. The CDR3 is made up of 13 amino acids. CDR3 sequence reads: CASSPTDSGTQYF. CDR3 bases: TGTGCCAGCAGCCCGACCGATTCGGGGACCCAGTACTTC.

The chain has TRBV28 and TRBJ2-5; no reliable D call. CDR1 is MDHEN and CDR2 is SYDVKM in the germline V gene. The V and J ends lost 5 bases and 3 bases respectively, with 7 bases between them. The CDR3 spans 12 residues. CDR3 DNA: TGTGCCAGCAGTAGCGTAGAAGAGACCCAGTACTTC. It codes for CASSSVEETQYF.

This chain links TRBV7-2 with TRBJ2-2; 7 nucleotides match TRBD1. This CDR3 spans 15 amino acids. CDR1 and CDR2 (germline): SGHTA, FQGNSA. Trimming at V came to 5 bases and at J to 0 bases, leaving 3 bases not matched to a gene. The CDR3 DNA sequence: TGTGCCAGCAGCCCGGGACAGCCGAACACCGGGGAGCTGTTTTTT. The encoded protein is CASSPGQPNTGELFF.

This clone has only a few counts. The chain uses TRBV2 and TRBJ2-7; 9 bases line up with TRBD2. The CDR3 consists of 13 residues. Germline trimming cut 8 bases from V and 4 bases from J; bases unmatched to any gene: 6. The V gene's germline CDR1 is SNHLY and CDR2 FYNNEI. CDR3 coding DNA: TGTGCCAGCCTTAGCGGGAGTTGGTACGAGCAGTACTTC. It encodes CASLSGSWYEQYF.

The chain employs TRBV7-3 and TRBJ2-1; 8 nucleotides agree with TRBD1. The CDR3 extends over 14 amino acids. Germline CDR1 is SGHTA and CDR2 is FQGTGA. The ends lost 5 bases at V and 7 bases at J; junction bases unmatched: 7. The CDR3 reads CASSPNQGANEQFF. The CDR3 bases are TGTGCCAGCAGCCCAAATCAGGGGGCAAATGAGCAGTTCTTC.

The CDR3 bases are TGTGCCAGCAGTGCGAAGACGCCTCGAGAGCAGTACTTC. Its translation is CASSAKTPREQYF. The chain employs TRBV12-3 or TRBV12-4 and TRBJ2-7; the D is unclear. V was pared by 5 bases and J by 7 bases, with 15 bases between. CDR3 length: 13 amino acids.

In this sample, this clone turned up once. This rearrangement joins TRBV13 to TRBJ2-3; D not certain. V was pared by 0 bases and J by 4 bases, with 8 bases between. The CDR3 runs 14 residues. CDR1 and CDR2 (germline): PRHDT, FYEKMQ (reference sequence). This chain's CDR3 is CASSLGSRSDTQYF. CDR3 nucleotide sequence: TGTGCCAGCAGCTTAGGCTCTAGATCAGATACGCAGTATTTT.

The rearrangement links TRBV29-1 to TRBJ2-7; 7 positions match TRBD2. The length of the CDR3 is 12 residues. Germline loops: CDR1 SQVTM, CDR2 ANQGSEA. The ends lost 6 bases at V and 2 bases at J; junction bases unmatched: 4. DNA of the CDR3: TGCAGCGTGCGGGAGACCACCTACGAGCAGTACTTC. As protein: CSVRETTYEQYF.

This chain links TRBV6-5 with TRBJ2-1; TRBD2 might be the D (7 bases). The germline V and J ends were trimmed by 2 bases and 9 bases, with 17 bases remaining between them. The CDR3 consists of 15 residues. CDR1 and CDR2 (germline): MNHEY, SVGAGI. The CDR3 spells CASSYRVGGGGEQFF. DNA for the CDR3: TGTGCCAGCAGTTACCGAGTTGGAGGGGGGGGTGAGCAGTTCTTC.

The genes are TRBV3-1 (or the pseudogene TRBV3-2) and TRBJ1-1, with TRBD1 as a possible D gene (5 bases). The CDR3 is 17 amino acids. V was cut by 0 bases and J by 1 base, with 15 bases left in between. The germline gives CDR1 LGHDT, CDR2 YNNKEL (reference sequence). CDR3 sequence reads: CASSQDRVYIENTEAFF. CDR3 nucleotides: TGTGCCAGCAGCCAAGACAGGGTTTATATAGAGAACACTGAAGCTTTCTTT.

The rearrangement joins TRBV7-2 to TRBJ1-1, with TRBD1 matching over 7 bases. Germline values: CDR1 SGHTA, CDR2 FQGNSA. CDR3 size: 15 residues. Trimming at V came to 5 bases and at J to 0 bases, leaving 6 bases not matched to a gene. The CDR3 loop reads CASSLRQGVNTEAFF. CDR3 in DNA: TGTGCCAGCAGCCTAAGACAGGGAGTGAACACTGAAGCTTTCTTT.

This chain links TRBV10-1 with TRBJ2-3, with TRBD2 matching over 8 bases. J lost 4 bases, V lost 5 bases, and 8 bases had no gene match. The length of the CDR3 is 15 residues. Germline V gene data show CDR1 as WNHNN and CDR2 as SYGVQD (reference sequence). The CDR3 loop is CASSKNGRDADTQYF. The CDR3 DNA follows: TGCGCCAGCAGTAAGAACGGGAGGGATGCAGATACGCAGTATTTT.

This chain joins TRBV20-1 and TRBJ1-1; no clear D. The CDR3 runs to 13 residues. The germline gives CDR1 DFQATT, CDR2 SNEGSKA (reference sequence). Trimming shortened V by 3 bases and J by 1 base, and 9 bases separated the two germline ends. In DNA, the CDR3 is TGCAGTGCTAGTGGGGTAGGGAACACTGAAGCTTTCTTT. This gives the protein CSASGVGNTEAFF.

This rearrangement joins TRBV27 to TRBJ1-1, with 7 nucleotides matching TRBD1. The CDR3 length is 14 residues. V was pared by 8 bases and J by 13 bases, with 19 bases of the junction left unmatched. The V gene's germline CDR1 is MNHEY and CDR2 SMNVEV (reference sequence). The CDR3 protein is CASRLSGTESLGFF. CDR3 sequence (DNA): TGTGCCAGCCGACTCTCCGGGACAGAGTCACTTGGTTTCTTT.

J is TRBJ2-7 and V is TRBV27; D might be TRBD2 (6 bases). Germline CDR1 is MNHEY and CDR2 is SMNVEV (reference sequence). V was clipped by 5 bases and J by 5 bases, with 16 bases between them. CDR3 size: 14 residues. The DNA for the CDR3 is TGTGCCAGCAGTAAACCGGGAGATACCCACGAGCAGTACTTC. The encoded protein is CASSKPGDTHEQYF.

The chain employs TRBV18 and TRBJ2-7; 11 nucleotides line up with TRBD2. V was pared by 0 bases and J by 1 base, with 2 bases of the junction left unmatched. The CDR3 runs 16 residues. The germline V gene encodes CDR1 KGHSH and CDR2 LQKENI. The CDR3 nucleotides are TGTGCCAGCTCACCACCAGGACTAGCGGGTTCCTACGAGCAGTACTTC. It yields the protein CASSPPGLAGSYEQYF.

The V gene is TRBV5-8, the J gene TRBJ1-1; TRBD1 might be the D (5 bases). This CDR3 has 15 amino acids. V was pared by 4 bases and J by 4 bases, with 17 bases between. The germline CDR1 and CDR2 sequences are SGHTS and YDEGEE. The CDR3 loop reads CASSGGLTTGTEAFF. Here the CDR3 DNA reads TGTGCCAGCAGCGGGGGATTAACCACAGGCACTGAAGCTTTCTTT.